These T cell receptor beta chains were read from a single sample in a study of blood T cell repertoires in COVID-19. Assay used: immunoSEQ multiplex PCR; TCRdb lists only in-frame clones, some missing. The data contain roughly 41,000 clones, 88% of them singletons. The sequenced material came from peripheral blood. The receptors originated from a human donor in a cohort sampled during active COVID-19. CDR3s include the opening cysteine and the closing phenylalanine or tryptophan. Fields, in order: V gene, clone size, D gene, J gene, CDR3 DNA, CDR3 protein. D genes are given only for firm matches. Clone size is given for some rows only: seen once, a few or many times, or a class if the clone is expanded.

V gene: TRBV27
clone size: -
D gene: -
J gene: TRBJ2-7
CDR3 DNA: TGTGCCAGCAGTTTTTCAGGGGGGAGCGAGCAGTACTTC
CDR3 protein: CASSFSGGSEQYF

V gene: TRBV10-3
clone size: -
D gene: TRBD2
J gene: TRBJ2-7
CDR3 DNA: TGTGCCACGATGGAGGGAGGGCGCGAGCAGTACTTC
CDR3 protein: CATMEGGREQYF

V gene: TRBV5-6
clone size: -
D gene: -
J gene: TRBJ1-6
CDR3 DNA: TGTGCCAGCAGCTTAGCCCTCGATTCACCCCTCCACTTT
CDR3 protein: CASSLALDSPLHF

V gene: TRBV10-2
clone size: -
D gene: -
J gene: TRBJ2-2
CDR3 DNA: TGCGCCAGCAGTGGCCGGGGATCGGGCGGGGAGCTGTTTTTT
CDR3 protein: CASSGRGSGGELFF

V gene: TRBV7-3
clone size: -
D gene: -
J gene: TRBJ2-2
CDR3 DNA: TGTGCCAGCAGCCCAAAGACTAGAAACGGCGAGACCGGGGAGCTGTTTTTT
CDR3 protein: CASSPKTRNGETGELFF

V gene: TRBV6-1
clone size: -
D gene: TRBD2
J gene: TRBJ2-2
CDR3 DNA: TGTGCCAGCAGTGAATCGAGCGGGAGGGGATCCGGGGAGCTGTTTTTT
CDR3 protein: CASSESSGRGSGELFF

V gene: TRBV19
clone size: -
D gene: -
J gene: TRBJ1-1
CDR3 DNA: TGTGCCAGTAGTATTGGGGGGGGGTTCTCGGACACTGAAGCTTTCTTT
CDR3 protein: CASSIGGGFSDTEAFF

V gene: TRBV6-2/TRBV6-3
clone size: few
D gene: -
J gene: TRBJ2-3
CDR3 DNA: TGTGCCAGCAGTCTGGGCGCGCAGAGCACAGATACGCAGTATTTT
CDR3 protein: CASSLGAQSTDTQYF

V gene: TRBV7-9
clone size: -
D gene: TRBD2
J gene: TRBJ2-1
CDR3 DNA: TGTGCCACGCAGCAGCCCCTGGACGGGAGGGCCTACAATGAGCAGTTCTTC
CDR3 protein: CATQQPLDGRAYNEQFF

V gene: TRBV3-1/TRBV3-2
clone size: -
D gene: TRBD2
J gene: TRBJ2-7
CDR3 DNA: TGTGCCAGCAGCCAAGATCTGCCTAGCGGGAGGGTTGCGCACTACGAGCAGTACTTC
CDR3 protein: CASSQDLPSGRVAHYEQYF

V gene: TRBV13
clone size: -
D gene: TRBD2
J gene: TRBJ2-7
CDR3 DNA: TGTGCCAGCAGCTCGGGGGGAAGGAGCTCCTACGAGCAGTACTTC
CDR3 protein: CASSSGGRSSYEQYF

V gene: TRBV23-1
clone size: -
D gene: -
J gene: TRBJ1-1
CDR3 DNA: TGCGCCAGCAGTCATCTCAGACTCAGGGGTTGGGACACTGAAGCTTTCTTT
CDR3 protein: CASSHLRLRGWDTEAFF

V gene: TRBV18
clone size: -
D gene: -
J gene: TRBJ2-7
CDR3 DNA: TGTGCCAGCTCACGATGGGAGAGGAGCTCCTACGAGCAGTACTTC
CDR3 protein: CASSRWERSSYEQYF

V gene: TRBV7-3
clone size: few
D gene: TRBD1
J gene: TRBJ1-5
CDR3 DNA: TGTGCCAGCAGCGACAGGGGGCGAGGTGGCCTTCAGCCCCAGCATTTT
CDR3 protein: CASSDRGRGGLQPQHF

V gene: TRBV28
clone size: -
D gene: TRBD1
J gene: TRBJ2-1
CDR3 DNA: TGTGCCAGCAGTTTGTTATCAGGGGGCGAATACAATGAGCAGTTCTTC
CDR3 protein: CASSLLSGGEYNEQFF

V gene: TRBV4-2
clone size: -
D gene: TRBD1
J gene: TRBJ2-3
CDR3 DNA: TGTGCCAGCAGCCCACAGGGGGGCTCCACAGATACGCAGTATTTT
CDR3 protein: CASSPQGGSTDTQYF

V gene: TRBV19
clone size: -
D gene: -
J gene: TRBJ1-5
CDR3 DNA: TGTGCCAGTATCAAATCTGGTAAGCCTTATAGCAATCAGCCCCAGCATTTT
CDR3 protein: CASIKSGKPYSNQPQHF

V gene: TRBV30
clone size: -
D gene: -
J gene: TRBJ2-7
CDR3 DNA: TGTGCCTGCCCAGGGGGGACTTTCGAGCAGTACTTC
CDR3 protein: CACPGGTFEQYF

V gene: TRBV7-9
clone size: -
D gene: -
J gene: TRBJ1-1
CDR3 DNA: TGTGCCAGCAGCTTAGCCCCTACCGATGAAGCTTTCTTT
CDR3 protein: CASSLAPTDEAFF

V gene: TRBV3-1/TRBV3-2
clone size: -
D gene: TRBD1
J gene: TRBJ1-1
CDR3 DNA: TGTGCCAGCAGCCCTAGCCGGACAGGAGTGAACACTGAAGCTTTCTTT
CDR3 protein: CASSPSRTGVNTEAFF

V gene: TRBV7-9
clone size: -
D gene: -
J gene: TRBJ2-7
CDR3 DNA: TGTGCCAGCAGCTTCCCAGGATCAGGGTCCTACGAGCAGTACTTC
CDR3 protein: CASSFPGSGSYEQYF

V gene: TRBV28
clone size: -
D gene: TRBD2
J gene: TRBJ2-3
CDR3 DNA: TGTGCCACCGCGGACGGGAGGGAGGTAGATACGCAGTATTTT
CDR3 protein: CATADGREVDTQYF

V gene: TRBV7-2
clone size: -
D gene: TRBD2
J gene: TRBJ2-7
CDR3 DNA: TGTGCCAGCAGCTTAGGGACTAGCGACGAGCAGTACTTC
CDR3 protein: CASSLGTSDEQYF

V gene: TRBV6-2/TRBV6-3
clone size: -
D gene: -
J gene: TRBJ2-1
CDR3 DNA: TGTGCCAGCACCCCCAGGACAGCCTACAATGAGCAGTTCTTC
CDR3 protein: CASTPRTAYNEQFF

V gene: TRBV5-1
clone size: -
D gene: -
J gene: TRBJ2-2
CDR3 DNA: TGCGCCAGCGTGGGGACTTGGAGCACCGGGGAGCTGTTTTTT
CDR3 protein: CASVGTWSTGELFF

V gene: TRBV28
clone size: -
D gene: -
J gene: TRBJ1-6
CDR3 DNA: TGTGCCAGCAACCCGGGGGGGTTGGGTTCACCCCTCCACTTT
CDR3 protein: CASNPGGLGSPLHF

V gene: TRBV11-2
clone size: -
D gene: -
J gene: TRBJ1-6
CDR3 DNA: TGTGCCAGCAGCTCTGACAAAACACCTTCACCCCTCCACTTT
CDR3 protein: CASSSDKTPSPLHF

V gene: TRBV6-1
clone size: -
D gene: TRBD1
J gene: TRBJ2-7
CDR3 DNA: TGTGCCAGCAGTGAACCCCGGGACAGATACGAGCAGTACTTC
CDR3 protein: CASSEPRDRYEQYF

V gene: TRBV6-5
clone size: -
D gene: -
J gene: TRBJ2-1
CDR3 DNA: TGTGCCACCGCGGGTGGGTCCTACAATGAGCAGTTCTTC
CDR3 protein: CATAGGSYNEQFF